The sequence of this TCR beta chain was determined in a study of T cell responses to AZD1222 COVID-19 vaccine. Findings of the study overall: Repertoire collection took place solely once the T cell response had peaked.

The protocol was immunoSEQ multiplex PCR, while the TCRdb copy is restricted to in-frame clones and leaves out a portion. The sample has some 250,000 clones, approximately 94% seen once. Germline CDR1 MDHEN, CDR2 SYDVKM. This CDR3 spans 13 amino acids. V lost 2 bases to trimming and J lost 6 bases, with 8 bases between them. A remark on this clone: Its antigen is undetermined.

This material consisted of peripheral blood, taken 28 days after the second AZD1222 dose. The clonotype originates from an adult who received the AZD1222 COVID-19 vaccine. The chain links TRBV28 to TRBJ1-5; D not certain. The CDR3 protein is CASSLPSGQPQHF. The CDR3 nucleotides read TGTGCCAGCAGTTTACCCTCCGGTCAGCCCCAGCATTTT.